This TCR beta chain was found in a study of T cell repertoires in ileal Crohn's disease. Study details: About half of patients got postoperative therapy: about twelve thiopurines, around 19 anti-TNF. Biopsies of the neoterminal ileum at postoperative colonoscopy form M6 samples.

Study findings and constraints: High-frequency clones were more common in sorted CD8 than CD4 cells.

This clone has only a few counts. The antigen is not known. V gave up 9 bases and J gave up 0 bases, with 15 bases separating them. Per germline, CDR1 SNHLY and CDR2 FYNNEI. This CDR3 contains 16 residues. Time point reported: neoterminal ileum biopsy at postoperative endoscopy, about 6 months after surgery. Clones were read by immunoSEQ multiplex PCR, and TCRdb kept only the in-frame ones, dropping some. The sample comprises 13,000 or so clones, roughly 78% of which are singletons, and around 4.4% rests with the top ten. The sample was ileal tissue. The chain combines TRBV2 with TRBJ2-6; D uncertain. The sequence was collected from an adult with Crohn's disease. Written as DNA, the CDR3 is TGTGCCAGAGGTGGTAGCTACTCCTCTGGGGCCAACGTCCTGACTTTC. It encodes CARGGSYSSGANVLTF.